This T cell receptor (beta chain) originates from a study of human T cells and chemical hapten exposure. Study as a whole: The use of 2% DPC on roughly 2 cm by roughly 2 cm of upper inner arm skin constituted sensitization.

Individual cDNA molecules had unique molecular identifiers attached to them by the library. TCRdb analysed the RACE reads with MiXCR anew, one entry per CDR3 protein. The profile shows a few hundred thousand distinct CDR3 sequences, over 6% of them singletons. This CDR3 has 17 amino acids. V was shortened by 3 bases and J by 0 bases, with 16 bases between the two germline ends. Time point specified: patch test 2, 6 weeks after DPC sensitization. Regarding treatment: therapeutic diphenylcyclopropenone sensitization with weekly scalp DPC. A few counts support this clonotype. The chain couples TRBV12-3 or TRBV12-4 to TRBJ2-3; D assignment may be TRBD1 or TRBD2 (5 bases each). The sequences come from whole blood, collected in connection with sensitization to the hapten diphenylcyclopropenone (DPC). The source is a woman under 30 with alopecia areata. Some clones in this sample may be carry-over from other donors' samples. CDR3 protein: CASSFGASIPSTDTQYF. The DNA for the CDR3 is TGTGCCAGCAGTTTCGGGGCCTCCATCCCTAGCACAGATACGCAGTATTTT.